Described below is a single T cell receptor beta chain sequence and its context. The sort gate was single viable CD3+CD4+CD8-CD45RO+ cells for memory CD4+ T cells. The record originates from a study of memory CD4+ T cells and cytomegalovirus serostatus. The repertoire was sequenced with immunoSEQ multiplex PCR; TCRdb's copy has only in-frame clones and lacks some. The profile shows some 50,000 clones, around 81% of them singletons. From germline, CDR1 is SGHRS and CDR2 YFSETQ. Deletions cut 7 bases from V and 3 bases from J, with 17 bases between. CDR3 size: 15 residues. The sample was memory CD4+ T cells from blood. This TCR came from an adult in good health and CMV-seronegative. The genes are TRBV5-1 and TRBJ2-1, with D possibly being TRBD1 or TRBD2 (6 bases each). CDR3 sequence (DNA): TGCGCCAGCTGCCGAACCGGGGGCTACTACAATGAGCAGTTCTTC. Translating it yields CASCRTGGYYNEQFF.